Sequencing of this T cell receptor (beta chain) was carried out in a study of T cells in Graves' hyperthyroidism and ophthalmopathy. Researchers amplified the TCR beta CDR3 regions from RNA transcripts. Primed by the HTBI set, a first-round RT-PCR was run on the TCR CDR3. TCRdb recomputed calls from the multiplex PCR reads with MiXCR, one row per CDR3 protein. The sample lists more than 350,000 distinct CDR3 sequences, about 14% occurring once. J lost 4 bases, V lost 1 base, and 17 bases had no gene match. This CDR3 is built from 19 residues. Per germline, CDR1 MDHEN and CDR2 SYDVKM. This clonotype was detected ten times or more.

This clonotype was obtained from a woman between 25 and 40 years old with Graves' ophthalmopathy. The gene calls are TRBV28 and TRBJ2-5; 8 bases agree with TRBD1. The material sequenced was blood. The CDR3 nucleotides are TGTGCCAGCAGTTTATTGAGAACGGGCCCAGGGGGCGTTTCAGAGACCCAGTACTTC. It specifies CASSLLRTGPGGVSETQYF.